This T cell receptor (beta chain) emerged from a study of Ad26.COV2.S vaccination and SARS-CoV-2 variants. The protocol was immunoSEQ multiplex PCR, while the TCRdb copy is restricted to in-frame clones and leaves out a portion. The data show some 190,000 clones, around 88% seen once. Whole-study findings and limits: Post-vaccination breadth of spike-specific CD8+ and CD4+ T cell responses was reportedly substantial. Overall T cell responses may have been underestimated by the analyses of TCR breadth and depth. Relative to placebo recipients, vaccine recipients exhibited elevated spike-specific TCR breadth. Breadth measured for non-spike TCRs was similar across vaccine and placebo recipients.

For this clone: Its specificity is not known.

Germline loops: CDR1 DFQATT, CDR2 SNEGSKA (reference sequence). The V and J ends lost 2 bases and 13 bases respectively, with 11 bases between them. The length of the CDR3 is 11 residues. The clonotype comes from a human donor who had recovered from COVID-19. The gene calls are TRBV20-1 and TRBJ2-2, with D possibly being TRBD1 (6 bases). The specimen comprised peripheral blood, sampled after recovery from COVID-19. The CDR3 bases are TGCAGTGCTAGAAATGGGGGCGGGCTGTTTTTT. Its protein product is CSARNGGGLFF.